The rows below give T cell receptor beta chains drawn from one sample of a study of T cells in Graves' hyperthyroidism and ophthalmopathy. MiXCR was run by TCRdb on the multiplex PCR reads, yielding one entry per CDR3 protein. The repertoire has about 570,000 distinct CDR3 sequences, more than 45% of them found once; the top ten carry 15% to 20%. Specimen: peripheral blood or thyroid tissue (not recorded which). Every receptor here comes from an adult woman with Graves' disease, either hyperthyroidism or ophthalmopathy (not recorded which). CDR3s include the opening cysteine and the closing phenylalanine or tryptophan. D genes are given only for firm matches. Clone size is stated in some rows and not others, as once, few, many or a class when expanded.

cdr3_nt cdr3_aa j_call clone_size d_call v_call
TGTGCCAGCAGTTTCGTGCTGAGCGGGGGGCCGGGAGAGCAGTACTTC CASSFVLSGGPGEQYF TRBJ2-7 - TRBD2 TRBV10-2
TGTGCCAGCAGTGCTAGTCGGGCAGGGGGGAACACTGAAGCTTTCTTT CASSASRAGGNTEAFF TRBJ1-1 - TRBD1 TRBV25-1
TGTGCCAGCAGCCAAGGACAGGGGCCTCGCTATGGCTACACCTTC CASSQGQGPRYGYTF TRBJ1-2 - TRBD1 TRBV14
TGCAGCGTTGATTCCGTGGACACCGCCCTGGGTTATGGCTACACCTTC CSVDSVDTALGYGYTF TRBJ1-2 - - TRBV29-1
TGTGCCAGCAGTCCGCCGGGACAGGGGGCGAATTCACCCCTCCACTTT CASSPPGQGANSPLHF TRBJ1-6 few TRBD1 TRBV7-9
TGTGCCAGCAGTGAAAGGCTTGCCGGGGAGCTGTTTTTT CASSERLAGELFF TRBJ2-2 - - TRBV27
TGCAGCGTGAAACAGGAAAACACTGAAGCTTTCTTT CSVKQENTEAFF TRBJ1-1 many - TRBV29-1
TGTGCCACCGGCAGCCTCCAGGGAGGATCTTACGAGCAGTACTTC CATGSLQGGSYEQYF TRBJ2-7 - - TRBV15
TGTGCCAGCAGCGTGGGGGACCGGTATGGCTACACCTTC CASSVGDRYGYTF TRBJ1-2 - - TRBV7-3
TGTGCCAGCAGCCCTCAGAGGGGACAAGGGAACACTGAAGCTTTCTTT CASSPQRGQGNTEAFF TRBJ1-1 - - TRBV28
TGTGCCAGCAGCTTAGGGGGTAGGGAGCCCCAGCATTTT CASSLGGREPQHF TRBJ1-5 many - TRBV7-9
TGTGCCTGGAATCCGGGGTACACCGATAATTCACCCCTCCACTTT CAWNPGYTDNSPLHF TRBJ1-6 many - TRBV30
TGTGCCAGTAGCCTTCGTTTTGGGGGACAGCTAAACTATGGCTACACCTTC CASSLRFGGQLNYGYTF TRBJ1-2 - TRBD1 TRBV19
TGTGCCACCAGCAGAGAAAGGGCTCAGCCCCAGCATTTT CATSRERAQPQHF TRBJ1-5 - - TRBV15
TGTGCCAGCAGCCAGGGACTAGCGGGAGGTCCCGGGGCCAACGTCCTGACTTTC CASSQGLAGGPGANVLTF TRBJ2-6 - TRBD2 TRBV11-1
TGCAGCGCCCTAATATTCGGGGAGCTGTTTTTT CSALIFGELFF TRBJ2-2 few - TRBV29-1
TGTGCCAGCAGCTCAATAGGGGCCTATGGCTACACCTTC CASSSIGAYGYTF TRBJ1-2 - - TRBV7-2
TGTGCCAGCAGCTCGGGGAATGGGACCTTCCTCACCTTCCTCAATTCACCCCTCCACTTT CASSSGNGTFLTFLNSPLHF TRBJ1-6 many - TRBV7-9
TGCAGCGTTGACTCGGTCGGCTCTGATGGGCAGCCCCAGCATTTT CSVDSVGSDGQPQHF TRBJ1-5 few - TRBV29-1
TGTGCCATCAGCAGCAGGGTAGACGACACTGAAGCTTTCTTT CAISSRVDDTEAFF TRBJ1-1 - - TRBV10-3
TGCAGTGCTAGCGGCGGGAGTACGTACGAGCAGTACTTC CSASGGSTYEQYF TRBJ2-7 - TRBD2 TRBV20-1
TGTGCCAGCAGCAGGGCCACGAAGACAGATACGCAGTATTTT CASSRATKTDTQYF TRBJ2-3 - - TRBV6-1
TGTGCCAGCAGCCCCACCGGGACATACTTTGAAAAGACCTTC CASSPTGTYFEKTF TRBJ1-2 - - TRBV6-1
TGTGCCAGCAGCGTAACCGGGACAGACTATGGCTACACCTTC CASSVTGTDYGYTF TRBJ1-2 many TRBD1 TRBV9